This T cell receptor (beta chain) was retrieved from a study of T cell repertoires in cytomegalovirus infection. Study summary: It was recently identified HLA-C-restricted and well-studied HLA-B-restricted CMV epitopes that the study used. Matching HLA type and CMV infection were both indicated by public TCR beta signatures.

Each CDR3 protein is one row after TCRdb ran MiXCR on the reads. The repertoire has 340,000 or so distinct CDR3 sequences, approximately 25% of them found once; the top ten carry about 14%. Between the trimmed V and J ends, which lost 7 bases and 5 bases, there was a span of 20 bases. Germline V gene lookup returns CDR1 DFQATT and CDR2 SNEGSKA (reference sequence). This CDR3 has 14 residues. Regarding this clonotype: Its antigen is unidentified.

This specimen was cultured PBMCs, taken from culture after CMV antigen stimulation. This chain joins TRBV20-1 and TRBJ2-5, with no clear D. This sequence was found in a human donor in good health (CMV status not recorded). Some clones in this sample may be carry-over from other donors' samples. The CDR3 nucleotides read TGCAGTGGGACGAGGAGTTTGGGGTTGGAGACCCAGTACTTC. Its translation is CSGTRSLGLETQYF.